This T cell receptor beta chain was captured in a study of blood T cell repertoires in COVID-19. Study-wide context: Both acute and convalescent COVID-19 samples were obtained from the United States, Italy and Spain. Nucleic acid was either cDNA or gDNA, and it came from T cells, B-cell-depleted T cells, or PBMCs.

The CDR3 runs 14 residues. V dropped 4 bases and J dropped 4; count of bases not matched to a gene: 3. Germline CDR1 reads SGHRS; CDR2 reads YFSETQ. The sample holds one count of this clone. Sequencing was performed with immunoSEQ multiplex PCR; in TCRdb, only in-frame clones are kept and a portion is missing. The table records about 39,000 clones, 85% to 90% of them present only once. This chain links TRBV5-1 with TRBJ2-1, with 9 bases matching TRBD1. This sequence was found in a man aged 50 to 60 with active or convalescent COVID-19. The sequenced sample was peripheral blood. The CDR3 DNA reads TGCGCCAGCAGCGGCGGGACAGGGTACAATGAGCAGTTCTTC. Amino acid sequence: CASSGGTGYNEQFF.